The 2 T cell receptor beta chains given below trace back to one sample, sequenced in a study of blood T cell repertoires in COVID-19. Only in-frame clones appear in the TCRdb table, and some are missing; sequencing was by immunoSEQ multiplex PCR. This sample has 190,000 or so clones, with 94% found just once. The sequenced material came from peripheral blood. The receptors come from a young man with COVID-19, enrolled during active disease.

V is TRBV7-3 and J is TRBJ2-5, with 11 nucleotides matching TRBD2. The V and J ends lost 8 bases and 4 bases, in that order; junction bases with no gene match: 6. CDR3 length: 14 residues. The V gene's germline CDR1 is SGHTA and CDR2 FQGTGA. The CDR3 nucleotides are TGTGCCAGCTCTCTAGCGGGGGGCGGAGAGACCCAGTACTTC. Translating it yields CASSLAGGGETQYF.

J is TRBJ2-2 and V is TRBV10-2, with 8 bases fitting TRBD2. Germline loops: CDR1 WSHSY, CDR2 SAAADI. The CDR3 sequence is 17 residues long. J was trimmed by 1 base and V by 4 bases; bases with no gene match: 8. CDR3 DNA sequence: TGCGCCAGCAGTGGGCCCCCGGGGGGGGAGAACACCGGGGAGCTGTTTTTT. This translates into CASSGPPGGENTGELFF.